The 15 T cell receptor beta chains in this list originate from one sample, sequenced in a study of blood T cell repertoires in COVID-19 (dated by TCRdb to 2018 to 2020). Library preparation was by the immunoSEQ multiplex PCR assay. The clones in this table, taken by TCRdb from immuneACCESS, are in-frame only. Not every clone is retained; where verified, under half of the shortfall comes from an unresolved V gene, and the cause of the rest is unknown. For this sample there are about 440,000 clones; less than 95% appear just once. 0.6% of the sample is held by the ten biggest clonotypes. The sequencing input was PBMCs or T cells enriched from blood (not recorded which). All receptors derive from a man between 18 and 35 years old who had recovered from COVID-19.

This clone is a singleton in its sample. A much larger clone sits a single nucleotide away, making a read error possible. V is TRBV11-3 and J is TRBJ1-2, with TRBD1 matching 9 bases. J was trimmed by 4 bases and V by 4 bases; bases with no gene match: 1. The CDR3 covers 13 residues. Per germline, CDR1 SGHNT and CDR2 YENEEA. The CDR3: CASSSTGGYGYTF. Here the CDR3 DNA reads TGTGCCAGCAGCTCGACAGGGGGCTATGGCTACACCTTC.

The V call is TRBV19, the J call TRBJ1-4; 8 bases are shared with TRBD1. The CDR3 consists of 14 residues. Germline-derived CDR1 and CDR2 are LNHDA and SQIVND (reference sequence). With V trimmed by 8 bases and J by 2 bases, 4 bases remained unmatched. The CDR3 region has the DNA TGTGCCAGTTCGACAGGGGTGACTAATGAAAAACTGTTTTTT. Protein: CASSTGVTNEKLFF. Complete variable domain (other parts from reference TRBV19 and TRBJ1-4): DGGITQSPKYLFRKEGQNVTLSCEQNLNHDAMYWYRQDPGQGLRLIYYSQIVNDFQKGDIAEGYSVSREKKESFPLTVTSAQKNPTAFYLCASSTGVTNEKLFFGSGTQLSVL.

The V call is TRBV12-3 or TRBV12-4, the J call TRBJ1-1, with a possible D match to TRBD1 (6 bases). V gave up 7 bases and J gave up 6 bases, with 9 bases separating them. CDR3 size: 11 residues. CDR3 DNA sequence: TGTGCCAGCAAAAGACAGGCTGAAGCTTTCTTT. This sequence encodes CASKRQAEAFF.

As DNA, the CDR3 is TGTGCCAGCAGTTTTGTATCGGAGTTCCAAGAGACCCAGTACTTC. It encodes CASSFVSEFQETQYF. The chain is built from TRBV27 and TRBJ2-5, with D unresolved. CDR1 is MNHEY and CDR2 is SMNVEV in the germline V gene (reference sequence). The CDR3 spans 15 residues. V was trimmed by 3 bases and J by 1 base, leaving 12 bases between them.

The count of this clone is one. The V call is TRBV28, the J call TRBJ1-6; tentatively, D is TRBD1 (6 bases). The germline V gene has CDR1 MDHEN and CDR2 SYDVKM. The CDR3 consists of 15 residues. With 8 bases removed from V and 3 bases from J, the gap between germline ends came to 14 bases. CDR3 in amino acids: CASHSRTDYNSPLHF. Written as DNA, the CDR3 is TGTGCCAGCCACTCCCGGACAGACTATAATTCACCCCTCCACTTT.

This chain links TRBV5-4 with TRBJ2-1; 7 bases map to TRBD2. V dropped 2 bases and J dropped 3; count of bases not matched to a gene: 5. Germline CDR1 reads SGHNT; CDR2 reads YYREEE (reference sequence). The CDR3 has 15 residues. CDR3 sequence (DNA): TGTGCCAGCAGCTTCGGCGGGAGTAACTACAATGAGCAGTTCTTC. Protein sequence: CASSFGGSNYNEQFF.

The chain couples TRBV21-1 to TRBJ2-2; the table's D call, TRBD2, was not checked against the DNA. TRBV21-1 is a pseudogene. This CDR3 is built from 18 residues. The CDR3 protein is CASSRGRPGLPCLGELFF. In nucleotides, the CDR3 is TGTGCCAGCAGCAGAGGTCGACCGGGACTCCCTTGTTTGGGGGAGCTGTTTTTT.

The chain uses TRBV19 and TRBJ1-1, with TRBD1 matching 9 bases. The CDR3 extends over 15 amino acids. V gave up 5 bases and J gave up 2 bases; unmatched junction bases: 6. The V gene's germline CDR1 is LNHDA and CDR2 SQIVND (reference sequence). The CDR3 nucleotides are TGTGCCAGTAGTCCTGAGGACAGGGGAAACACTGAAGCTTTCTTT. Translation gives CASSPEDRGNTEAFF.

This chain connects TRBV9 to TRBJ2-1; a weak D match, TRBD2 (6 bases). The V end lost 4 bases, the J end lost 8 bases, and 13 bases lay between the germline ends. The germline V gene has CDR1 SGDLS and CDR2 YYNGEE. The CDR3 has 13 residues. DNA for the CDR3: TGTGCCAGCAGCATTGGGACTCTCGATGAGCAGTTCTTC. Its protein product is CASSIGTLDEQFF.

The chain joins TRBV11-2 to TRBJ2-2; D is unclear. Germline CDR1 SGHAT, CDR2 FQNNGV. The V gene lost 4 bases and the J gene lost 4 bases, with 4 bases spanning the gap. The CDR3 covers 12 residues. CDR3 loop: CASSSVTGELFF. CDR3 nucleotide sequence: TGTGCCAGCAGCTCGGTCACCGGGGAGCTGTTTTTT.

The CDR3 nucleotides read TGCAGCGTTGGACAGGGCCCGCCCTACGAGCAGTACTTC. Translated: CSVGQGPPYEQYF. The chain uses TRBV29-1 and TRBJ2-7; 7 nucleotides match TRBD1. This CDR3 is built from 13 residues. CDR1 and CDR2 (germline): SQVTM, ANQGSEA. V gave up 4 bases and J gave up 2 bases; unmatched junction bases: 5.

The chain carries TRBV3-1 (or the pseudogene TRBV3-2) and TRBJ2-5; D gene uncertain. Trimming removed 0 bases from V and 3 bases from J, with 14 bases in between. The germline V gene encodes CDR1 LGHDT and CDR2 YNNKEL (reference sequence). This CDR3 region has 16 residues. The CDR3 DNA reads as TGTGCCAGCAGCCAAGAGGCCCTAGAGAATAAAGAGACCCAGTACTTC. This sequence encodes CASSQEALENKETQYF.

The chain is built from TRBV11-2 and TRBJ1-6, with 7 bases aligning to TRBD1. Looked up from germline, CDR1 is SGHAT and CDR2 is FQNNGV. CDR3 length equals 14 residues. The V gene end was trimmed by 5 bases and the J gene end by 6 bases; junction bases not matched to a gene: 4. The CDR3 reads CASSQRDSNSPLHF. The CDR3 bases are TGTGCCAGCAGCCAACGGGACAGTAATTCACCCCTCCACTTT.

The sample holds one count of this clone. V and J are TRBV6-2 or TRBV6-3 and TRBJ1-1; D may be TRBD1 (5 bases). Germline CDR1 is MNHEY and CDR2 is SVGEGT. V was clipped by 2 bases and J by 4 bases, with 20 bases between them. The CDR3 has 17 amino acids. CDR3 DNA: TGTGCCAGCAGTTACCGGTCTACAGGTGCCGGTGGCACTGAAGCTTTCTTT. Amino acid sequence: CASSYRSTGAGGTEAFF.

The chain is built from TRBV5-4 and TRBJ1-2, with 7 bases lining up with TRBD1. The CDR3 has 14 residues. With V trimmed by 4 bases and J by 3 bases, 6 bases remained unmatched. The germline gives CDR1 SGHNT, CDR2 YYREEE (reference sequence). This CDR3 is CASSPGTDDYGYTF. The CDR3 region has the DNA TGTGCCAGCAGCCCTGGGACAGATGACTATGGCTACACCTTC.